This passage covers 20 T cell receptor beta chains from one sample sequenced in a study of blood T cell repertoires in COVID-19. Sequencing was performed with immunoSEQ multiplex PCR; in TCRdb, only in-frame clones are kept and a portion is missing. The sample comprises about 77,000 clones, about 80% of which are singletons, and under 5.5% rests with the top ten. The sample consisted of peripheral blood. Every receptor here comes from a woman aged 65 to 85 with acute or convalescent COVID-19.

The chain employs TRBV5-5 and TRBJ1-1; the match to TRBD1 covers 7 bases. Germline V gene lookup returns CDR1 SGHKS and CDR2 YYEKEE (reference sequence). The CDR3 spans 14 residues. V trimming: 2 bases; J trimming: 4 bases; junction bases outside the gene matches: 5. CDR3 DNA: TGTGCCAGCAGCTTTGTGACAGGGTCCACTGAAGCTTTCTTT. It translates to CASSFVTGSTEAFF.

This chain joins TRBV9 and TRBJ1-5, with D uncertain. CDR1 is SGDLS, CDR2 YYNGEE, per germline. V lost 8 bases to trimming and J lost 6 bases, with 6 bases between them. The CDR3 is made up of 10 amino acids. The CDR3 DNA sequence: TGTGCCAGGAGTTGTCAGCCCCAGCATTTT. Translating it yields CARSCQPQHF.

The rearrangement joins TRBV13 to TRBJ1-2; tentative D call: TRBD1 (5 bases). The CDR3 loop spans 15 amino acids. Germline-derived CDR1 and CDR2 are PRHDT and FYEKMQ (reference sequence). The germline V and J ends were trimmed by 5 bases and 2 bases, with 15 bases remaining between them. The CDR3 DNA follows: TGTGCCAGCAGCCCAGGGAACACAAGGAACTATGGCTACACCTTC. Amino acid sequence: CASSPGNTRNYGYTF. Supplemented by reference TRBV13 and TRBJ1-2, the full variable domain reads AAGVIQSPRHLIKEKRETATLKCYPIPRHDTVYWYQQGPGQDPQFLISFYEKMQSDKGSIPDRFSAQQFSDYHSELNMSSLELGDSALYFCASSPGNTRNYGYTFGSGTRLTVV.

J is TRBJ2-7 and V is TRBV4-3, with TRBD1 matching 7 bases. Trimming removed 4 bases from V and 1 base from J; junction bases left unmatched: 10. Germline loops: CDR1 LGHNA, CDR2 YSLEER. The CDR3 totals 16 residues. The DNA of the CDR3 is TGCGCCAGCAGCCCATCCTGGGGACAGACATCCTACGAGCAGTACTTC. It codes for CASSPSWGQTSYEQYF.

The rearrangement uses TRBV5-6 and TRBJ1-6; D is ambiguous. V lost 0 bases to trimming and J lost 9 bases, with 13 bases between them. This CDR3 comprises 15 residues. From germline, CDR1 is SGHDT and CDR2 YYEEEE. The CDR3 sequence: CASSLVPPGTSPLHF. The CDR3 coding sequence is TGTGCCAGCAGCTTGGTCCCCCCAGGAACTTCACCCCTCCACTTT.

This clone has only a few counts. The chain uses TRBV19 and TRBJ1-1, with 7 bases matching TRBD1. The V and J ends lost 5 bases and 6 bases, in that order; junction bases with no gene match: 6. CDR1 is LNHDA, CDR2 SQIVND, per germline (reference sequence). This CDR3 spans 13 amino acids. The CDR3, as DNA: TGTGCCAGTAGTGCCCTGACAGGGTCTGAAGCTTTCTTT. This gives the protein CASSALTGSEAFF. The whole variable domain, remainder taken from reference TRBV19 and TRBJ1-1, is DGGITQSPKYLFRKEGQNVTLSCEQNLNHDAMYWYRQDPGQGLRLIYYSQIVNDFQKGDIAEGYSVSREKKESFPLTVTSAQKNPTAFYLCASSALTGSEAFFGQGTRLTVV.

The chain recombines TRBV5-1 with TRBJ1-1, with 7 bases lining up with TRBD1. The CDR3 length is 18 residues. The junction had 11 bases not matched to a gene; V was cut back by 0 bases and J by 0 bases. Germline-derived CDR1 and CDR2 are SGHRS and YFSETQ. The CDR3 reads CASSLDPPIQGLNTEAFF. The CDR3 bases are TGCGCCAGCAGCTTGGACCCCCCAATACAGGGGCTGAACACTGAAGCTTTCTTT.

The rearrangement joins TRBV2 to TRBJ1-2; D gene ambiguous. The CDR3 covers 16 residues. V dropped 0 bases and J dropped 0 bases, with 11 bases sitting between them. CDR1 and CDR2 (germline): SNHLY, FYNNEI. The CDR3 DNA reads as TGTGCCAGCAGTGAAGCGAGAACAGCAGCTAACTATGGCTACACCTTC. Translated, it gives CASSEARTAANYGYTF.

The chain links TRBV3-1 (or the pseudogene TRBV3-2) to TRBJ2-1, with D possibly matching TRBD2 (6 bases). Germline values: CDR1 LGHDT, CDR2 YNNKEL (reference sequence). The CDR3 spans 15 residues. The V end lost 3 bases, the J end lost 0 bases, and 9 bases lay between the germline ends. This chain's CDR3 is CASSQLAFSYNEQFF. The CDR3 bases are TGTGCCAGCAGCCAGCTAGCGTTCTCCTACAATGAGCAGTTCTTC.

The chain employs TRBV29-1 and TRBJ1-2; 7 nucleotides align to TRBD1. The CDR3 totals 16 residues. Germline lookup yields CDR1 SQVTM and CDR2 ANQGSEA. V lost 0 bases, J lost 2 bases, and 9 bases stayed unmatched. The CDR3 loop is CSVEDARQGSNYGYTF. CDR3 bases: TGCAGCGTTGAAGATGCAAGACAGGGTTCGAACTATGGCTACACCTTC.

The V and J genes are TRBV6-5 and TRBJ1-4; tentatively, D is TRBD1 (6 bases). Germline CDR1 is MNHEY and CDR2 is SVGAGI. V gave up 4 bases and J gave up 6 bases, with 15 bases separating them. The CDR3 extends over 15 amino acids. This chain's CDR3 is CASSSDRSFHEKLFF. The CDR3 DNA is TGTGCCAGCAGTTCCGACAGGTCATTTCATGAAAAACTGTTTTTT.

This chain connects TRBV19 to TRBJ1-1; maybe TRBD1 (6 bases). CDR3 size: 17 residues. CDR1 is LNHDA and CDR2 is SQIVND in the germline V gene (reference sequence). V lost 4 bases and J lost 4, with 22 bases in between. CDR3 residues: CASSTRDWTASGTEAFF. CDR3 nucleotides: TGTGCCAGTAGTACTCGAGATTGGACAGCCTCGGGCACTGAAGCTTTCTTT.

This chain joins TRBV7-3 and TRBJ1-2; 7 bases agree with TRBD1. CDR1 is SGHTA, CDR2 FQGTGA, per germline. This CDR3 spans 17 amino acids. V lost 5 bases to trimming and J lost 6 bases; unmatched junction nucleotides: 18. The CDR3 reads CASSLTTGWGARDGYTF. The CDR3 coding sequence is TGTGCCAGCAGCCTTACGACAGGGTGGGGCGCACGAGATGGCTACACCTTC.

The chain combines TRBV6-2 or TRBV6-3 with TRBJ1-1, with 8 bases matching TRBD1. This CDR3 comprises 16 residues. V lost 8 bases, J lost 6 bases, and 17 bases stayed unmatched. CDR1 is MNHEY and CDR2 is SVGEGT in the germline V gene. Here the CDR3 DNA reads TGTGCCAGCGGCCTGGACAGGGCGAACCCCGGCGCTGAAGCTTTCTTT. It yields the protein CASGLDRANPGAEAFF.

The chain combines TRBV9 with TRBJ2-7; D remains ambiguous. Trimming took off 4 bases at V and 5 bases at J, with 7 bases between the two ends. Germline V gene sequence: CDR1 SGDLS, CDR2 YYNGEE. CDR3 size: 11 residues. This CDR3 reads CASSRSNEQYF. Here the CDR3 DNA reads TGTGCCAGCAGCCGTAGCAACGAGCAGTACTTC.

In its sample, this clone was seen once. The J gene is TRBJ2-3, the V gene TRBV7-9; D is perhaps TRBD2 (6 bases). V lost 1 base to trimming and J lost 4 bases, with 12 bases between them. Looked up from germline, CDR1 is SEHNR and CDR2 is FQNEAQ (reference sequence). CDR3 length: 15 residues. The chain's CDR3 is CASSLVLLASDTQYF. As DNA, the CDR3 is TGTGCCAGCAGCTTAGTATTGCTAGCGTCAGATACGCAGTATTTT.

The genes are TRBV19 and TRBJ1-6; D unresolved. The germline V and J ends were trimmed by 7 bases and 0 bases, with 10 bases remaining between them. Germline V lookup: CDR1 LNHDA, CDR2 SQIVND (reference sequence). The CDR3 is 15 residues long. The CDR3 here is CASMSVSSYNSPLHF. The DNA of the CDR3 is TGTGCCAGTATGTCCGTTAGCTCCTATAATTCACCCCTCCACTTT.

The CDR3 spells CSVSTGNSNQPQHF. The DNA of the CDR3 is TGCAGCGTTTCAACAGGGAATAGCAATCAGCCCCAGCATTTT. The chain employs TRBV29-1 and TRBJ1-5, with D possibly being TRBD1 (6 bases). V was cut by 5 bases and J by 0 bases, with 11 bases left in between. In germline, CDR1 is SQVTM, CDR2 ANQGSEA. This CDR3 is built from 14 residues.

A single count supports this clone. The chain recombines TRBV7-2 with TRBJ1-1; D ambiguous. The CDR3 loop spans 13 amino acids. Per the germline V gene, CDR1 is SGHTA and CDR2 is FQGNSA. The ends were cut back, 5 bases at V and 1 base at J, with 8 bases in the middle. The CDR3 DNA reads as TGTGCCAGCAGCCCCGGGTCGAACACTGAAGCTTTCTTT. Protein sequence: CASSPGSNTEAFF. Drawing the rest from reference TRBV7-2 and TRBJ1-1, the complete variable domain is GAGVSQSPSNKVTEKGKDVELRCDPISGHTALYWYRQSLGQGLEFLIYFQGNSAPDKSGLPSDRFSAERTGGSVSTLTIQRTQQEDSAVYLCASSPGSNTEAFFGQGTRLTVV.

The rearrangement joins TRBV7-2 to TRBJ2-3; 11 positions agree with TRBD2. The V segment lost 1 base and the J segment 9 bases; nucleotides outside the gene matches: 3. Germline CDR1 reads SGHTA; CDR2 reads FQGNSA. This CDR3 has 14 amino acids. The CDR3 here is CASSLGRLAGTQYF. Written as DNA, the CDR3 is TGTGCCAGCAGCTTAGGCAGACTAGCGGGGACGCAGTATTTT.